A single T cell receptor beta chain is shown here with its context. Germline CDR1 and CDR2: MGHRA and YSYEKL. Trimming took off 0 bases at V and 3 bases at J, with 12 bases between the two ends. The CDR3 totals 15 residues. The data are from a study of control samples from healthy donors and cancer patients. TCRdb's copy holds only in-frame clones and misses some; the assay was immunoSEQ multiplex PCR. Of some 120,000 clones detected, less than 90% appear once; the ten largest clones hold around 1.8%. The chain carries TRBV4-1 and TRBJ2-7; D may be TRBD2 (5 bases). Sequenced material: blood. The TCR sequence derives from a man younger than 35 in good health. The CDR3 nucleotides read TGCGCCAGCAGCCAAGAGGAGCGGCCAAACTACGAGCAGTACTTC. Its protein product is CASSQEERPNYEQYF.